This T cell receptor (beta chain) derives from a study of T cell changes during pregnancy in multiple sclerosis. Sequencing was performed with immunoSEQ multiplex PCR; in TCRdb, only in-frame clones are kept and a portion is missing. The sample shows tens of thousands of clones, roughly 95% of them seen only once. Germline V gene data show CDR1 as GTSNPN and CDR2 as SVGIG (reference sequence). The CDR3 length is 14 residues. The ends were cut back, 2 bases at V and 2 bases at J, with 13 bases in the middle. Sequencing used peripheral blood, obtained in the second trimester of pregnancy. The clonotype was recovered from a female donor in good health, enrolled as a control in a pregnancy study. V usage is TRBV30 and J usage is TRBJ2-7; TRBD1 might be the D (6 bases). The CDR3 nucleotides read TGTGCCTGGAGTCGTCCAGGGGCGGCCTACGAGCAGTACTTC. Amino acid sequence: CAWSRPGAAYEQYF.